In this sample, the clone carrying this T cell receptor (beta chain) turned up a few times. Its antigen remains unidentified. TCRbeta library preparation incorporated unique molecular identifiers. TCRdb itself ran the PCR reads through MiXCR, one entry per CDR3 protein. The table lists tens of thousands of distinct CDR3 sequences, 15% to 20% of them singletons. This sample was taken from a study of T-cell reconstitution after alpha-beta-depleted transplantation in children. Study outcomes and limitations: T-cell numbers and diversity, one year after transplant, stemmed largely from T cells that were newly produced. There were reportedly several hundred expanded graft clones from which alpha-beta T cells came about two months after transplant.

The CDR3 sequence is 15 residues long. Germline V gives CDR1 DFQATT, CDR2 SNEGSKA (reference sequence). V gave up 3 bases and J gave up 4 bases; unmatched junction bases: 9. The rearrangement joins TRBV20-1 to TRBJ2-7, with TRBD2 identical over 10 bases. This TCR derives from a male patient under 10 years old who had a stem cell transplant for acute lymphoblastic leukemia, so the T cells may come from the graft donor. The material sequenced was PBMCs, mostly from graft donor cells, taken 360 days after TCRalphabeta/CD19-depleted stem cell transplant. The CDR3 bases are TGCAGTGCTAGGGCAGCGGGAGGGCCTATTTACGAGCAGTACTTC. Protein sequence: CSARAAGGPIYEQYF.